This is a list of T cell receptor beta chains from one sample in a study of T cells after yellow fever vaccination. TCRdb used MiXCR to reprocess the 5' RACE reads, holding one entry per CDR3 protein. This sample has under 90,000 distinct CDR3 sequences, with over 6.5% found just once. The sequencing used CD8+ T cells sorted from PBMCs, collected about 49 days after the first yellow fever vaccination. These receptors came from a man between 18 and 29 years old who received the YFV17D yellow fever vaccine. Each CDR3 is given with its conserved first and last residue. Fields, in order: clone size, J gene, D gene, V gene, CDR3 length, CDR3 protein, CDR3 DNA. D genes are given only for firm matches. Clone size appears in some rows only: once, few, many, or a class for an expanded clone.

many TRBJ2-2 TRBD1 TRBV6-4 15 CASSDKTGGPGELFF TGTGCCAGCAGTGACAAGACAGGGGGCCCCGGGGAGCTGTTTTTT
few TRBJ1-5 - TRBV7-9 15 CASSSEQEAAQPQHF TGTGCCAGCAGCTCAGAGCAGGAAGCGGCTCAGCCCCAGCATTTT
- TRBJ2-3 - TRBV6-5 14 CASSYSFRVDTQYF TGTGCCAGCAGTTACTCGTTTCGTGTAGATACGCAGTATTTT
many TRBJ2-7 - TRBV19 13 CASSSRATYEQYF TGTGCCAGTAGTAGCCGAGCCACGTACGAGCAGTACTTC
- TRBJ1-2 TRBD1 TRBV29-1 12 CSSQGVDYGYTF TGCAGCTCACAGGGGGTAGACTATGGCTACACCTTC
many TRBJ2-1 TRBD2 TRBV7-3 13 CASSFGGARGKFF TGTGCCAGCAGCTTCGGGGGGGCCCGGGGGAAGTTCTTC
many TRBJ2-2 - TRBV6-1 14 CASRLRGVTGELFF TGTGCCAGCAGACTCAGGGGGGTCACCGGGGAGCTGTTTTTT
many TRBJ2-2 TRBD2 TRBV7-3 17 CASSSPVGGAFAGELFF TGTGCCAGCAGCTCCCCAGTCGGGGGGGCCTTCGCCGGGGAGCTGTTTTTT
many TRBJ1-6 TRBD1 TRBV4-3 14 CASSQGTGNSPLHF TGCGCCAGCAGCCAAGGGACAGGGAATTCACCCCTCCACTTT
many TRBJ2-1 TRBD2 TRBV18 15 CASSPPSGFYNEQFF TGTGCCAGCTCACCGCCTAGCGGATTCTACAATGAGCAGTTCTTC
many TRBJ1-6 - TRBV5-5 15 CASDPRGGNNSPLHF TGTGCCAGCGACCCCCGCGGGGGCAATAATTCACCCCTCCACTTT
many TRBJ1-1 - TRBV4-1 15 CASSLEESGRPEAFF TGCGCCAGCAGCCTAGAGGAATCAGGAAGACCTGAAGCTTTCTTT
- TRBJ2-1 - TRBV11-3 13 CASSLVSVGEQFF TGTGCCAGCAGCTTAGTATCGGTGGGTGAGCAGTTCTTC
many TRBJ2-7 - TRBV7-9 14 CASSYRDRGPEQYF TGTGCCAGCAGCTACCGGGACCGCGGTCCCGAGCAGTACTTC
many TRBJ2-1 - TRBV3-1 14 CASSPLSQSNEQFF TGTGCCAGCAGCCCTCTGTCCCAAAGCAATGAGCAGTTCTTC
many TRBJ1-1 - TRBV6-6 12 CASTDGYPRAFF TGTGCCAGCACCGACGGGTACCCTAGAGCTTTCTTT
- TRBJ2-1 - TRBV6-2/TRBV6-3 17 CASSYSRYMSSYNEQFF TGTGCCAGCAGTTACTCTCGATATATGAGCTCCTACAATGAGCAGTTCTTC